Listed here is a single TCR beta chain. Its recognized antigen is unknown. The record has no base qualities; no much larger clone is one base away. Explained via the paper, the treatment or condition label denotes: allogeneic hematopoietic cell transplantation with graft depleted of TCRalphabeta T cells and CD19 B cells. TCRalphabeta/CD19-depleted allogeneic hematopoietic cell grafts were given to the transplant recipients, all of whom were children. The library was prepared using PCR. Sequencing took place on an Illumina HiSeq 2500. Molecular barcoding was employed in the preparation of TCR libraries, with unique molecular identifiers being used to normalize TCRbeta repertoire quantification. Using fastp trimming at Q25 and MiXCR clonotype assembly, TCRdb reanalyzed the public sequencing data and kept in-frame beta chains. Rows with one shared CDR3 protein collapse into an entry with the most common genes and DNA. The sample table holds just over 950,000 distinct CDR3 sequences, of which 25% to 35% were seen once. About 28% of the sample is in the top ten clones.

The data were obtained in a study of T-cell reconstitution after alpha-beta-depleted transplantation in children (dated by TCRdb to 2016 to 2017). Context from the whole study: Using TCR repertoire profiling, the study followed T-cell immune reconstitution in a quantitative way in children after TCRalphabeta/CD19-depleted allogeneic hematopoietic cell transplantation. What the study reported, not specific to this receptor: Hyperexpanded clone frequencies declined over subsequent months; after one year, T-cell counts and TCRbeta diversity were mostly attributed to newly produced T cells. The high TCRbeta diversity at day 60 in some patients was ascribed to recipient T cells and intrathymic progenitors that had survived conditioning. The apparently early alphabetaT-cell count recovery about two months after transplant was reportedly dependent on only several hundred rapidly expanded clones derived from non-depleted graft cells.

This sequence originates from a boy under two years old who had a stem cell transplant for SCID, so the T cells may come from the graft donor. The sequences come from PBMCs, mostly from graft donor cells, collected 360 days after TCRalphabeta/CD19-depleted stem cell transplant.

The DNA reads as follows: TGCAGTGCTAGATCCGGGGGGGCGGAATCCTACAATGAGCAGTTCTTC. This sequence encodes CSARSGGAESYNEQFF. The V gene is TRBV20-1 and the J gene is TRBJ2-1, with TRBD2 matching 8 junction bases. The CDR3 covers 16 residues, taking in both the cysteine and the phenylalanine. Only CDR3 DNA is held: 48 bases, read in frame from base 1. CDR1 DFQATT and CDR2 SNEGSKA are derived from the germline V gene (reference sequence). From V the trimming removes 2 bases and from J it removes 1 base, while the gene matches leave 7 bases of the junction unaccounted for.